Below, 5 T cell receptor beta chains from the same sample are listed, as sequenced in a study of T cell responses to AZD1222 COVID-19 vaccine. The data were produced by immunoSEQ multiplex PCR, yet TCRdb's version contains in-frame clones alone and is incomplete. The sample includes approximately 110,000 clones, around 90% of them seen just once. The material sequenced was peripheral blood, taken on day 0 of AZD1222 vaccination. These receptors all come from an adult in good health.

The chain has TRBV9 and TRBJ2-2, with TRBD1 matching over 9 bases. The J segment lost 9 bases and the V segment lost 4 bases, leaving 10 bases of the junction unmatched. CDR1 is SGDLS and CDR2 is YYNGEE in the germline V gene. The CDR3 extends over 15 amino acids. The chain's CDR3 is CASSPDGTGYWELFF. As DNA, the CDR3 is TGTGCCAGCAGCCCTGATGGGACAGGGTATTGGGAGCTGTTTTTT. Filled out from reference TRBV9 and TRBJ2-2, the complete variable domain reads DSGVTQTPKHLITATGQRVTLRCSPRSGDLSVYWYQQSLDQGLQFLIQYYNGEERAKGNILERFSAQQFPDLHSELNLSSLELGDSALYFCASSPDGTGYWELFFGEGSRLTVL.

J is TRBJ2-5 and V is TRBV11-2, with D unclear. Germline V CDR1 and CDR2: SGHAT, FQNNGV. The V and J ends lost 1 base and 4 bases respectively, with 13 bases between them. The CDR3 extends over 15 amino acids. The CDR3 nucleotides read TGTGCCAGCAGCTTAGCGATAGGAGTCGGAGAGACCCAGTACTTC. It encodes CASSLAIGVGETQYF.

The chain has TRBV10-3 and TRBJ2-2, with D perhaps TRBD1 (8 bases). Germline V gene sequence: CDR1 ENHRY, CDR2 SYGVKD. The CDR3 covers 18 residues. Trimming cost V 0 bases and J 0 bases, with 14 bases left between them. The CDR3 loop reads CAISESTQGGSNTGELFF. DNA for the CDR3: TGTGCCATCAGTGAGTCGACACAGGGGGGGTCGAACACCGGGGAGCTGTTTTTT.

The CDR3: CASSVTFTSRIDNEQFF. The CDR3 DNA follows: TGTGCCAGCAGCGTCACCTTTACTAGCCGAATTGACAATGAGCAGTTCTTC. The chain joins TRBV9 to TRBJ2-1; maybe TRBD2 (6 bases). This CDR3 spans 17 amino acids. V lost 2 bases and J lost 5, with 20 bases in between. Germline-derived CDR1 and CDR2 are SGDLS and YYNGEE.

The chain employs TRBV7-2 and TRBJ1-1; maybe TRBD1 (5 bases). The V end was cut by 3 bases, the J end by 7 bases, with 12 bases between. The CDR3 is 13 residues long. CDR1 SGHTA and CDR2 FQGNSA come from the germline V gene. As DNA, the CDR3 is TGTGCCAGCAGCTTGTCCCAGGGCCTTGAAGCTTTCTTT. It is translated as CASSLSQGLEAFF. The full variable domain, completed using reference TRBV7-2 and TRBJ1-1, is GAGVSQSPSNKVTEKGKDVELRCDPISGHTALYWYRQSLGQGLEFLIYFQGNSAPDKSGLPSDRFSAERTGGSVSTLTIQRTQQEDSAVYLCASSLSQGLEAFFGQGTRLTVV.